The rows below give T cell receptor beta chains drawn from one sample of a study of neurological immune-mediated disorders. MiXCR was run by TCRdb on the 5' RACE reads, yielding one entry per CDR3 protein. The sample holds tens of thousands of distinct CDR3 sequences, roughly 4.1% seen once. The sample consisted of PBMCs. The receptors stem from a woman between 55 and 75 years old with multiple sclerosis. The CDR3 runs from the conserved cysteine through the conserved F or W. A D gene is named only where the DNA matches it firmly. Some rows mark clone size as missing; the rest say once, few, many or name a class of expanded clone.

size | J | D | V | CDR3 | DNA
many | TRBJ2-7 | - | TRBV12-3/TRBV12-4 | CASSLGTPEQYF | TGTGCCAGCAGCCTTGGGACACCCGAGCAGTACTTC
many | TRBJ1-1 | TRBD1 | TRBV7-2 | CASSLTGGGGPEAFF | TGTGCCAGCAGTCTTACAGGGGGCGGGGGGCCTGAAGCTTTCTTT
- | TRBJ1-2 | - | TRBV3-1 | CASSQADNYGYTF | TGTGCCAGCAGCCAAGCGGACAACTATGGCTACACCTTC
- | TRBJ2-2 | - | TRBV5-1 | CASSYGTQVSGELFF | TGCGCCAGCAGTTACGGGACCCAGGTGTCCGGGGAGCTGTTTTTT
few | TRBJ1-3 | - | TRBV7-9 | CASSLGDNTGNTIYF | TGTGCCAGCAGCTTGGGGGATAATACTGGAAACACCATATATTTT
- | TRBJ2-5 | TRBD1 | TRBV7-3 | CASSLHDRAETQYF | TGTGCCAGCAGCTTACACGACAGGGCCGAGACCCAGTACTTC
many | TRBJ2-2 | - | TRBV27 | CATRWTGELFF | TGTGCCACCCGCTGGACCGGGGAGCTGTTTTTT
few | TRBJ2-2 | - | TRBV7-7 | CASSLEGTGELFF | TGTGCTAGCAGCTTAGAGGGGACCGGGGAGCTGTTTTTT
- | TRBJ2-5 | - | TRBV20-1 | CSADGVGGKETQYF | TGCAGTGCCGATGGTGTCGGGGGCAAAGAGACCCAGTACTTC
few | TRBJ2-3 | TRBD1 | TRBV5-1 | CASSPQGAYGDTQYF | TGCGCCAGCAGCCCACAGGGGGCATATGGGGATACGCAGTATTTT
many | TRBJ1-1 | - | TRBV5-1 | CASSLEGMGTEAFF | TGCGCCAGCAGCTTGGAGGGAATGGGGACTGAAGCTTTCTTT
many | TRBJ2-5 | - | TRBV5-4 | CASSLDGGETQYF | TGTGCCAGCAGCTTGGACGGCGGAGAGACCCAGTACTTC
- | TRBJ2-1 | - | TRBV7-2 | CASSSTSLGYNEQFF | TGTGCCAGCAGCTCAACTAGCTTAGGGTACAATGAGCAGTTCTTT
many | TRBJ1-4 | - | TRBV28 | CASGGQPVPEKLFF | TGTGCCAGCGGTGGGCAGCCGGTCCCTGAAAAACTGTTTTTT
many | TRBJ2-1 | TRBD2 | TRBV10-3 | CAISAEREGPNEQFF | TGTGCCATCAGTGCAGAGCGGGAGGGCCCCAATGAGCAGTTCTTC
- | TRBJ2-1 | - | TRBV10-1 | CASSESAVGEQFF | TGCGCCAGCAGTGAGTCCGCGGTTGGTGAGCAGTTCTTC
few | TRBJ1-1 | - | TRBV20-1 | CSARDASTANTEAFF | TGCAGTGCTAGAGACGCCTCAACAGCGAACACTGAAGCTTTCTTT
many | TRBJ2-1 | - | TRBV6-6 | CASSFEREFF | TGTGCCAGCAGTTTCGAGAGGGAGTTCTTC
few | TRBJ1-5 | - | TRBV10-2 | CASSAGEVSNQPQHF | TGCGCCAGCTCTGCGGGGGAAGTAAGCAATCAGCCCCAGCATTTT
many | TRBJ1-3 | - | TRBV7-2 | CASSQSFSGNTIYF | TGTGCCAGCAGCCAGTCTTTCTCTGGAAACACCATATATTTT
many | TRBJ2-3 | TRBD2 | TRBV4-2 | CASSHILAGGTDTQYF | TGTGCCAGCAGCCACATACTAGCGGGGGGGACAGATACGCAGTATTTT
many | TRBJ2-5 | TRBD2 | TRBV29-1 | CSVEAGGFLETQYF | TGCAGCGTTGAAGCGGGGGGGTTTTTGGAGACCCAGTACTTC
many | TRBJ2-7 | - | TRBV5-1 | CASSLAPDGGYEQYF | TGCGCCAGCAGCTTGGCACCAGATGGGGGCTACGAGCAGTACTTC
- | TRBJ2-2 | - | TRBV10-3 | CAISAGRTNTGELFF | TGTGCCATCAGTGCGGGACGGACGAACACCGGGGAGCTGTTTTTT
many | TRBJ1-1 | TRBD1 | TRBV7-2 | CASSYIIGQGEAFF | TGTGCCAGCAGCTACATAATAGGACAGGGAGAAGCTTTCTTT
few | TRBJ2-2 | - | TRBV9 | CASSVGGGENTGELFF | TGTGCCAGCAGCGTAGGAGGGGGGGAGAACACCGGGGAGCTGTTTTTT
few | TRBJ1-2 | TRBD1 | TRBV7-2 | CASSGDRVYGYTF | TGTGCCAGCAGCGGGGACAGAGTCTATGGCTACACCTTC
- | TRBJ2-2 | - | TRBV18 | CASSPVSGELFF | TGTGCCAGCTCACCAGTCTCCGGGGAGCTGTTTTTT
many | TRBJ2-3 | TRBD2 | TRBV7-9 | CASSFRLAGTDTQYF | TGTGCCAGCAGCTTCAGACTAGCGGGAACAGATACGCAGTATTTT